The sample holds many counts of the clone carrying this T cell receptor beta chain. No antigen is known for it. This entry is derived from a study of T-cell reconstitution after alpha-beta-depleted transplantation in children. Whole-study results and caveats: Some patients showed high day-60 TCRbeta diversity, which derived from surviving recipient T cells and thymic progenitors. Expanded clones from the graft, numbering several hundred, reportedly supplied alpha-beta T cells about two months after transplant. Counts and diversity of T cells one year after transplant came mostly from newly produced T cells.

With 8 bases clipped from V and 7 bases from J, the junction kept 15 bases outside the gene matches. The CDR3 has 15 residues. CDR1 is MDHEN and CDR2 is SYDVKM in the germline V gene. This sample's TCRbeta library carried unique molecular identifier barcodes. TCRdb processed the PCR reads anew with MiXCR; each CDR3 protein has one entry. The sample lists roughly 250,000 distinct CDR3 sequences, 6.5% to 10% occurring once. The TCR originated in a male patient younger than 18 who had a stem cell transplant for acute lymphoblastic leukemia, so the T cells may come from the graft donor. The chain is built from TRBV28 and TRBJ1-2; 8 bases line up with TRBD1. Sample: PBMCs, mostly from graft donor cells, taken 180 days after TCRalphabeta/CD19-depleted stem cell transplant. The CDR3 protein is CASRTPGQATRGYTF. DNA of the CDR3: TGTGCCAGCCGCACCCCGGGACAGGCTACCCGTGGCTACACCTTC.